Listed below are T cell receptor beta chains from one sample, sequenced in a study of Graves' ophthalmopathy and Graves' hyperthyroidism. TCRdb used MiXCR to reprocess the multiplex PCR reads, holding one entry per CDR3 protein. The sample carries approximately 480,000 distinct CDR3 sequences, approximately 15% recorded once. Sequencing was performed on blood. These receptors all stem from a woman in her thirties with Graves' ophthalmopathy. Both conserved end residues are part of each CDR3. The D gene is left open where the match is weak. A row's size may be missing; if present it is once, few, many or a size class.

TRBJ1-6,NA,many,TRBV6-5,CASSYRQSENSPLHF,TGTGCCAGCAGTTACAGACAGTCAGAAAATTCACCCCTCCACTTT
TRBJ2-3,TRBD2,many,TRBV15,CATSRERGETDTQYF,TGTGCCACCAGCAGAGAACGGGGGGAAACAGATACGCAGTATTTT
TRBJ1-5,NA,NA,TRBV12-3/TRBV12-4,CASSLGREQPQHF,TGTGCCAGCAGTTTAGGTCGGGAGCAGCCTCAGCATTTT
TRBJ2-7,NA,many,TRBV25-1,CASSHSMGGGIDEQYF,TGTGCCAGCAGTCACTCAATGGGTGGGGGAATAGACGAGCAGTACTTC
TRBJ2-5,NA,many,TRBV19,CASSEGDGETQYF,TGTGCCAGTAGTGAAGGGGACGGAGAGACCCAGTACTTC
TRBJ2-6,NA,many,TRBV7-2,CASSPGRGTAGSGANVLTF,TGTGCCAGCAGCCCAGGCCGGGGGACAGCCGGCTCTGGGGCCAACGTCCTGACTTTC
TRBJ2-7,NA,many,TRBV6-1,CASITDWNSYEQYF,TGTGCCAGCATCACCGACTGGAACTCCTACGAGCAGTACTTC
TRBJ1-2,NA,many,TRBV19,CASSIGGVYGYTF,TGTGCCAGTAGTATTGGTGGAGTCTATGGCTACACCTTC
TRBJ2-7,TRBD2,many,TRBV5-1,CASSRRTSGAVYEQYF,TGCGCCAGCAGCCGTCGGACTAGCGGGGCCGTCTACGAGCAGTACTTC
TRBJ1-1,TRBD1,NA,TRBV28,CASSPGTGFWDTEAFF,TGTGCCAGCAGTCCTGGGACAGGGTTTTGGGACACTGAAGCTTTCTTT
TRBJ2-7,NA,NA,TRBV12-3/TRBV12-4,CASSQAREQYF,TGTGCCAGCAGCCAGGCTAGGGAGCAGTACTTC
TRBJ1-1,NA,few,TRBV18,CASYPADVRRGLAEAFF,TGTGCCAGTTACCCCGCTGATGTAAGGAGGGGTCTCGCTGAAGCTTTCTTT
TRBJ1-5,NA,many,TRBV28,CASSPHDRTNQPQHF,TGTGCCAGCAGTCCCCACGACAGGACCAATCAGCCCCAGCATTTT
TRBJ2-7,NA,many,TRBV6-1,CASSEGVAYF,TGTGCCAGCAGTGAAGGGGTGGCGTACTTC
TRBJ2-5,NA,NA,TRBV7-2,CASSLGWAGTQYF,TGTGCCAGCAGCTTAGGATGGGCCGGGACCCAGTACTTC
TRBJ1-1,NA,NA,TRBV6-1,CASSFTPGWVNTEAFF,TGTGCCAGCAGCTTTACCCCAGGGTGGGTGAACACTGAAGCTTTCTTT
TRBJ2-5,TRBD2,many,TRBV13,CASSRRGTKETQYF,TGTGCCAGCAGCCGGCGGGGGACCAAAGAGACCCAGTACTTC
TRBJ1-1,NA,NA,TRBV28,CASSLRSYDAFF,TGTGCCAGCAGTTTAAGGTCTTACGATGCTTTCTTT
TRBJ1-1,NA,many,TRBV29-1,CSVEDWGMNTEAFF,TGCAGCGTTGAGGATTGGGGTATGAACACTGAAGCTTTCTTT
TRBJ2-7,TRBD2,many,TRBV6-4,CASSQGLAGPLLYEQYF,TGTGCCAGCAGTCAGGGACTAGCGGGACCCTTGCTATACGAGCAGTACTTC
TRBJ1-2,NA,many,TRBV12-5,CASGLSTASKLLGYTF,TGTGCTAGTGGTTTGTCGACAGCCTCTAAACTATTGGGCTACACCTTC
TRBJ2-7,TRBD1,NA,TRBV6-1,CASQVTGTGGSYEQYF,TGTGCCAGCCAAGTAACCGGGACAGGGGGTTCCTACGAGCAGTACTTC
TRBJ2-5,NA,few,TRBV30,CAWSQGPLRETQYF,TGTGCCTGGAGCCAAGGACCCCTCCGAGAGACCCAGTACTTC
TRBJ2-2,NA,many,TRBV25-1,CASRGTAPPPGELFF,TGTGCCAGCAGAGGGACGGCCCCACCACCCGGGGAGCTGTTTTTT
TRBJ2-7,NA,many,TRBV12-3/TRBV12-4,CASSLADLNYEQYF,TGTGCCAGCAGTTTAGCGGACTTAAACTACGAGCAGTACTTC
TRBJ2-7,TRBD1,NA,TRBV4-1,CASSHLGTGLFVEQYF,TGCGCCAGCAGCCACCTGGGGACAGGGCTCTTTGTTGAGCAGTACTTC
TRBJ1-1,NA,NA,TRBV12-3/TRBV12-4,CASSFFADTEAFF,TGTGCCAGCAGTTTCTTTGCTGACACTGAAGCTTTCTTT
TRBJ2-7,NA,many,TRBV6-1,CASSENEPYEQYF,TGTGCCAGCAGTGAAAACGAGCCCTACGAGCAGTACTTC
TRBJ1-5,NA,many,TRBV28,CASSYNRVWTIGQPQHF,TGTGCCAGCAGTTACAACAGGGTTTGGACTATTGGTCAGCCCCAGCATTTT
TRBJ2-7,NA,NA,TRBV6-1,CASSEAGGEQYF,TGTGCCAGCAGTGAAGCAGGGGGCGAGCAGTACTTC
TRBJ1-1,TRBD1,many,TRBV12-3/TRBV12-4,CASRGQGRGLLEAFF,TGTGCCAGCAGAGGACAGGGAAGAGGGTTACTTGAAGCTTTCTTT
TRBJ2-7,NA,many,TRBV28,CASKKPSSYEQYF,TGTGCCAGCAAAAAGCCGAGCTCCTACGAGCAGTACTTC
TRBJ1-6,NA,many,TRBV28,CASSSHRRLYSPLHF,TGTGCCAGCAGTTCTCACAGACGCCTGTATTCACCCCTCCACTTT
TRBJ1-1,NA,many,TRBV12-3/TRBV12-4,CASSLPGRGTEAFF,TGTGCCAGCAGTTTGCCAGGGCGGGGGACTGAAGCTTTCTTT
TRBJ1-1,TRBD1,many,TRBV30,CAWSPRGPSEAFF,TGTGCCTGGAGCCCAAGGGGGCCCAGTGAAGCTTTCTTT
TRBJ2-2,NA,NA,TRBV6-1,CASRLRGGELFF,TGTGCCAGCAGGCTCCGAGGTGGGGAGCTGTTTTTT
TRBJ1-1,NA,NA,TRBV3-1,CASSPLGGKTEAFF,TGTGCCAGCAGCCCCCTGGGAGGTAAGACTGAAGCTTTCTTT
TRBJ2-5,NA,many,TRBV12-3/TRBV12-4,CASSFVLRETQYF,TGTGCCAGCAGTTTCGTCCTCAGGGAGACCCAGTACTTC
TRBJ2-7,TRBD2,NA,TRBV6-2/TRBV6-3,CASSSYSGSSYEQYF,TGTGCCAGCAGCTCATATAGCGGGAGCTCCTACGAGCAGTACTTC
TRBJ1-1,NA,many,TRBV2,CASGDGENTEAFF,TGTGCCAGCGGGGACGGAGAGAACACTGAAGCTTTCTTT
TRBJ1-2,NA,many,TRBV6-1,CASSEVYRVGHTF,TGTGCCAGCAGTGAAGTGTACAGGGTTGGGCACACCTTC
TRBJ2-5,TRBD2,many,TRBV19,CASSTSGRAETQYF,TGTGCCAGTAGTACTAGCGGGAGAGCGGAGACCCAGTACTTC
TRBJ2-2,NA,many,TRBV5-1,CASSLAGTAHTGELFF,TGCGCCAGCAGCTTGGCCGGGACGGCGCACACCGGGGAGCTGTTTTTT
TRBJ2-7,TRBD1,NA,TRBV6-2/TRBV6-3,CASSYAGQGYEQYF,TGTGCCAGCAGTTACGCCGGACAGGGATACGAGCAGTACTTC
TRBJ1-2,NA,many,TRBV6-1,CASTPAWGDYGYTF,TGTGCCAGCACACCGGCCTGGGGGGACTATGGCTACACCTTC
TRBJ2-2,NA,many,TRBV12-3/TRBV12-4,CASSFAGTGELFF,TGTGCCAGCAGTTTTGCGGGGACCGGGGAGCTGTTTTTT
TRBJ2-5,NA,NA,TRBV5-1,CASSRQKETQYF,TGCGCCAGCAGTAGACAGAAAGAGACCCAGTACTTC
TRBJ1-1,NA,many,TRBV9,CASSRRDNPTWAFF,TGTGCCAGCAGCCGTAGGGACAACCCCACTTGGGCTTTCTTT
TRBJ1-2,NA,many,TRBV3-1,CASSQARRYGYTF,TGTGCCAGCAGCCAAGCCCGACGGTATGGCTACACCTTC
TRBJ1-2,TRBD1,many,TRBV25-1,CASENESGTGPVGGYGYTF,TGTGCCAGCGAAAACGAATCCGGGACAGGGCCCGTCGGGGGCTATGGCTACACCTTC
TRBJ1-5,NA,NA,TRBV20-1,CSARVWGLGQPQHF,TGCAGTGCTAGAGTATGGGGACTAGGCCAGCCCCAGCATTTT
TRBJ2-5,NA,many,TRBV7-2,CASSLSRETQYF,TGTGCCAGCAGCCTATCCCGGGAGACCCAGTACTTC
TRBJ1-5,TRBD1,many,TRBV28,CASSPGTGSGQPQHF,TGTGCCAGCAGTCCGGGGACAGGGTCTGGTCAGCCCCAGCATTTT
TRBJ2-5,NA,many,TRBV20-1,CSAQDRKTQYF,TGCAGTGCTCAGGATAGGAAGACCCAGTACTTC